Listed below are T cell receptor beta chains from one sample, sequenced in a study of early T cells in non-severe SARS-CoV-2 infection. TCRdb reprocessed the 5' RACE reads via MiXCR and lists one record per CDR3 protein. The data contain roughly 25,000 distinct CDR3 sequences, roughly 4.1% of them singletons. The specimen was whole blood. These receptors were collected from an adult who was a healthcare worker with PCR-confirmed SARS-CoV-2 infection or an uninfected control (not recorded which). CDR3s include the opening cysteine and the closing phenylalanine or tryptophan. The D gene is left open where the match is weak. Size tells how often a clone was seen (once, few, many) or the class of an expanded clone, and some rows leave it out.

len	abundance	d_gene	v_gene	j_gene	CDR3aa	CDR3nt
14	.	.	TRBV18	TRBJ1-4	CASAIQNSNEKLFF	TGTGCCAGCGCAATACAGAATTCTAATGAAAAACTGTTTTTT
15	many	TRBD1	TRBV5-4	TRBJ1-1	CASSPTGGVNTEAFF	TGTGCCAGCAGCCCTACAGGGGGAGTGAACACTGAAGCTTTCTTT
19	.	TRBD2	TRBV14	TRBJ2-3	CASSQAGTSGRGGTDTQYF	TGTGCCAGCAGCCAAGCCGGGACTAGCGGGAGAGGAGGCACAGATACGCAGTATTTT
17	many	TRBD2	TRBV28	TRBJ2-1	CASSSPGIAGVYNEQFF	TGTGCCAGCAGTTCGCCAGGCATAGCGGGAGTCTACAATGAGCAGTTCTTC
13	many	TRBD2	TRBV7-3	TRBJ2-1	CASSSGPINEQFF	TGTGCCAGCTCTAGCGGACCTATCAATGAGCAGTTCTTC
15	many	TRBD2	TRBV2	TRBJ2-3	CASGGTSGTTDTQYF	TGTGCCAGCGGAGGGACTAGCGGCACCACAGATACGCAGTATTTT
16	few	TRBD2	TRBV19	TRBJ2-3	CASSLVGAGAEDTQYF	TGTGCCAGTAGTTTGGTCGGAGCGGGAGCGGAAGATACGCAGTATTTT
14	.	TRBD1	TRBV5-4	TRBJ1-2	CASSSTGADYGYTF	TGTGCCAGCAGCTCGACAGGGGCTGACTATGGCTACACCTTC
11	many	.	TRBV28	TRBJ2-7	CASRVAAEQYF	TGTGCCAGCAGAGTAGCGGCCGAGCAGTACTTC
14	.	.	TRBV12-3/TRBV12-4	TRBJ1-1	CASSKPTGNTEAFF	TGTGCCAGCAGCAAACCTACAGGGAACACTGAAGCTTTCTTT
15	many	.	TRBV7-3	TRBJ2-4	CASSLRGLDKNIQYF	TGTGCCAGCAGCCTGCGGGGTCTCGACAAAAACATTCAGTACTTC
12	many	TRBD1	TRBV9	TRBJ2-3	CASSGTGGTQYF	TGTGCCAGCTCCGGGACAGGGGGTACGCAGTATTTT
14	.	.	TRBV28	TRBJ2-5	CASSDGSLQETQYF	TGTGCCAGCAGCGATGGGTCCCTTCAAGAGACCCAGTACTTC
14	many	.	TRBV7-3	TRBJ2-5	CASSLNSGEETQYF	TGTGCCAGCAGCCTGAACAGCGGAGAAGAGACCCAGTACTTC
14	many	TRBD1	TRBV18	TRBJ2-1	CASSPYRGKNEQFF	TGTGCCAGCTCACCCTACAGGGGGAAGAATGAGCAGTTCTTC
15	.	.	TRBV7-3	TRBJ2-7	CASSLTGGPDYEQYF	TGTGCCAGCAGCTTAACAGGGGGGCCAGACTACGAGCAGTACTTC
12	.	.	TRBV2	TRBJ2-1	CASNPDGREQFF	TGTGCCAGCAATCCCGACGGGCGGGAGCAGTTCTTC
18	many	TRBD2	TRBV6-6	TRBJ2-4	CASSLGGAGGLAKNIQYF	TGTGCCAGCAGCCTGGGAGGAGCGGGAGGCCTAGCCAAAAACATTCAGTACTTC
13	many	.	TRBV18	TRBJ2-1	CASSPGPRNEQFF	TGTGCCAGCTCACCAGGGCCCCGCAATGAGCAGTTCTTC
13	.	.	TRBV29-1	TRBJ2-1	CSVEEKGTNEQFF	TGCAGCGTTGAAGAGAAGGGTACGAATGAGCAGTTCTTC
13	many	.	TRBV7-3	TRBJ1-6	CASSEIPGQSLHF	TGTGCCAGCAGCGAAATCCCCGGACAGTCCCTCCACTTT
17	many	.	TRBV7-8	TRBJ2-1	CASSLARSPEILDEQFF	TGTGCCAGCAGCTTAGCGAGGTCCCCCGAAATACTAGATGAGCAGTTCTTC
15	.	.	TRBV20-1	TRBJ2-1	CSARDWKLPYNEQFF	TGCAGTGCTAGAGATTGGAAGTTACCCTACAATGAGCAGTTCTTC
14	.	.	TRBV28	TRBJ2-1	CASSFRTAGNEQFF	TGTGCCAGCAGTTTCCGGACTGCCGGCAATGAGCAGTTCTTC
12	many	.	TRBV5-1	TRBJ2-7	CASSLEGFEQYF	TGCGCCAGCAGCTTGGAAGGATTCGAGCAGTACTTC
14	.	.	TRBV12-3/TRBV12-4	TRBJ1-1	CASTPGGWGTEAFF	TGTGCCAGCACCCCGGGGGGTTGGGGCACTGAAGCTTTCTTT
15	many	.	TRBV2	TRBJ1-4	CASSRGRDTNEKLFF	TGTGCCAGCAGCCGGGGCCGGGATACTAATGAAAAACTGTTTTTT
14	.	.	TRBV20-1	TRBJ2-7	CSAAKTGLVKEQYF	TGCAGTGCTGCCAAGACCGGACTGGTTAAGGAGCAGTACTTC
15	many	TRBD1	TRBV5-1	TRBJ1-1	CASSLYPTGDTEAFF	TGCGCCAGCAGCTTGTATCCGACAGGGGACACTGAAGCTTTCTTT
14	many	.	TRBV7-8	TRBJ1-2	CASSQNRVGYGYTF	TGTGCCAGCAGCCAAAACAGGGTTGGCTATGGCTACACCTTC
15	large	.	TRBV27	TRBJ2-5	CASSLSGSWGETQYF	TGTGCCAGCAGTTTATCCGGCTCCTGGGGAGAGACCCAGTACTTC
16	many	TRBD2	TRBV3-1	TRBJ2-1	CASSQVPGLVYNEQFF	TGTGCCAGCAGCCAAGTGCCCGGACTAGTCTACAATGAGCAGTTCTTC
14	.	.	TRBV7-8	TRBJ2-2	CASSLGGFDGELFF	TGTGCCAGCAGCTTGGGGGGCTTCGACGGGGAGCTGTTTTTT
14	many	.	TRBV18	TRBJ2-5	CASSPLQAGETQYF	TGTGCCAGCTCACCCCTGCAGGCTGGGGAGACCCAGTACTTC
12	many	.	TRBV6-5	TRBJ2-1	CASGPTANEQFF	TGTGCCAGCGGCCCGACAGCTAATGAGCAGTTCTTC
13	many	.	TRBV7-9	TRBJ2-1	CASSLRGVNEQFF	TGTGCCAGCAGCTTACGGGGAGTCAATGAGCAGTTCTTC
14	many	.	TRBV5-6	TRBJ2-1	CASSLGAVYNEQFF	TGTGCCAGCAGCTTGGGGGCAGTCTACAATGAGCAGTTCTTC
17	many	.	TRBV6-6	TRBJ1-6	CASSYSVQAGGVSPLHF	TGTGCCAGCAGTTACTCGGTGCAGGCTGGGGGGGTTTCACCCCTCCACTTT
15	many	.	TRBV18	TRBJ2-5	CASSPYRTEVETQYF	TGTGCCAGCTCACCCTACCGGACTGAGGTGGAGACCCAGTACTTC
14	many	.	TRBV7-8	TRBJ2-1	CASSLARGEREQFF	TGTGCCAGCAGCTTAGCGCGCGGGGAGCGGGAGCAGTTCTTC
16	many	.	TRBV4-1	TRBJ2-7	CASSLNSEKAFYEQYF	TGCGCCAGCAGCCTAAATAGCGAAAAGGCCTTCTACGAGCAGTACTTC
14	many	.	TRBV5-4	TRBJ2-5	CASSPGTLHETQYF	TGTGCCAGCAGCCCCGGGACTCTCCATGAGACCCAGTACTTC
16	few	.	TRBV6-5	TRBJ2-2	CASSFSGQLNTGELFF	TGTGCCAGCAGTTTCTCTGGACAGCTTAACACCGGGGAGCTGTTTTTT
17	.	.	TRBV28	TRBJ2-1	CASSFVAAGPRNNEQFF	TGTGCCAGCAGTTTTGTTGCCGCAGGGCCGAGGAACAATGAGCAGTTCTTC
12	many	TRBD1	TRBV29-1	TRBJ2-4	CSVGDRADIQYF	TGCAGCGTTGGAGACAGGGCTGACATTCAGTACTTC
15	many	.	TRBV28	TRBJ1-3	CASRPGQSSGNTIYF	TGTGCCAGCAGACCTGGACAGTCCTCTGGAAACACCATATATTTT
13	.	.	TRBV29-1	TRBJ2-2	CSVELLAAGELFF	TGCAGCGTTGAATTGTTAGCGGCCGGGGAGCTGTTTTTT
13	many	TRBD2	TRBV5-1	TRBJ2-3	CASKPGGIDTQYF	TGCGCCAGCAAACCGGGAGGAATAGATACGCAGTATTTT
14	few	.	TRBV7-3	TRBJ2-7	CASSQSPTSGEQYF	TGTGCCAGCAGCCAGTCCCCGACGTCCGGCGAGCAGTACTTC
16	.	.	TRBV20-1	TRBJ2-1	CSARDLGGSSYNEQFF	TGCAGTGCTAGAGATTTAGGGGGGAGCTCCTACAATGAGCAGTTCTTC
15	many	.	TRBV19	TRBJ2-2	CASRSRTLNTGELFF	TGTGCCAGTAGGTCTCGGACACTTAACACCGGGGAGCTGTTTTTT
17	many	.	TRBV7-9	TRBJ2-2	CASSLGPKQANTGELFF	TGTGCCAGCAGCTTAGGGCCGAAACAGGCGAACACCGGGGAGCTGTTTTTT
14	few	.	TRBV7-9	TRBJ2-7	CASSFQGAPYEQYF	TGTGCCAGCAGCTTCCAAGGGGCCCCCTACGAGCAGTACTTC
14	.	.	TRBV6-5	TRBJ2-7	CASSYGSFANEQYF	TGTGCCAGCAGTTACGGGAGTTTTGCGAACGAGCAGTACTTC